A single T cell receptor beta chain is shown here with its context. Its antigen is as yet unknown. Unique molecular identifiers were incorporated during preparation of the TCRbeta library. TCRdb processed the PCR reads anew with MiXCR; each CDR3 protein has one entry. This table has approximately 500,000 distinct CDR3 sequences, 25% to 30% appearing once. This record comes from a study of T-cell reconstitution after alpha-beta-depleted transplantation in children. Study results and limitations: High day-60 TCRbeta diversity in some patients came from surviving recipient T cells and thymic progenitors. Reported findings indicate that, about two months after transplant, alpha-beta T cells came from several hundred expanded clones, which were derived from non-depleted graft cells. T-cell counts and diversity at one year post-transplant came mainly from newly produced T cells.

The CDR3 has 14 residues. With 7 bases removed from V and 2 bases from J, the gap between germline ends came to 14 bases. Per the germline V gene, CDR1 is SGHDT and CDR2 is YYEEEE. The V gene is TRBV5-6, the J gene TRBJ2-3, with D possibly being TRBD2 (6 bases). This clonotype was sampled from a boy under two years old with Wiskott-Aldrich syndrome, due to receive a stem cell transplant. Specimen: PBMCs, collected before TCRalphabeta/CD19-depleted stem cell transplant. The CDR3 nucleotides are TGTGCCAGCGGCGGAGCGGGCCCCACAGATACGCAGTATTTT. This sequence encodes CASGGAGPTDTQYF.